This TCR beta chain emerged from a study of blood T cell repertoires in COVID-19. Repertoires were generated with immunoSEQ multiplex PCR, while TCRdb's copy carries only in-frame clones and drops some. Of around 100,000 clones listed, around 89% are singletons. The length of the CDR3 is 15 residues. Germline CDR1 SGHTA, CDR2 FQGNSA. V was clipped by 2 bases and J by 0 bases, with 7 bases between them. Sequenced sample: peripheral blood. This receptor was obtained from a man aged 45-60 years with COVID-19, enrolled during active disease. This sequence joins TRBV7-2 and TRBJ1-4; D is ambiguous. CDR3 DNA sequence: TGTGCCAGCAGCTTAATCACTGCAACTAATGAAAAACTGTTTTTT. Protein sequence: CASSLITATNEKLFF.